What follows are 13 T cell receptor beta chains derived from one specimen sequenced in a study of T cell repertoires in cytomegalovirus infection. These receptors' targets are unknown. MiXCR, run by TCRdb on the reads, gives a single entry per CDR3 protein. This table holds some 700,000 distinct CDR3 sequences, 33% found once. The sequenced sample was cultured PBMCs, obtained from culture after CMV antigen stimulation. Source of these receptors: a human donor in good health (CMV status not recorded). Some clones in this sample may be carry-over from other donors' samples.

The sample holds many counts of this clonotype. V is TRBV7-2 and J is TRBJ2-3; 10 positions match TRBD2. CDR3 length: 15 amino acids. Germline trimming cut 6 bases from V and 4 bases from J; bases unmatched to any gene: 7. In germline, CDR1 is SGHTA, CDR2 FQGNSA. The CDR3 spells CASSRSGRAADTQYF. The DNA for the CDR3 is TGTGCCAGCAGTCGCAGCGGGAGGGCCGCAGATACGCAGTATTTT.

In nucleotides, the CDR3 is TGTGCCAGCAGCCGGGTGGGGAGCAATTCACCCCTCCACTTT. Protein product: CASSRVGSNSPLHF. V is TRBV9 and J is TRBJ1-6, with D unresolved. The V end was cut by 4 bases, the J end by 7 bases, with 12 bases between. Germline-derived CDR1 and CDR2 are SGDLS and YYNGEE. CDR3 length: 14 residues.

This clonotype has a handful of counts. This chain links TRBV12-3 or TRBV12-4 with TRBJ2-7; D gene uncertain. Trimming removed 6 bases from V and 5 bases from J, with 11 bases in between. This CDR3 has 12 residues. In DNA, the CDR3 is TGTGCCAGCAGCCCCGGGCGTGACGAGCAGTACTTC. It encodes CASSPGRDEQYF.

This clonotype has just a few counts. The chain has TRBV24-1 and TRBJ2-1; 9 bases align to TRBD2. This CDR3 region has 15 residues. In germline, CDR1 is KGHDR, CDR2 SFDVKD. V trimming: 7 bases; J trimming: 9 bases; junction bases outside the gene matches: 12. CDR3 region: CATSKSGLARGEQFF. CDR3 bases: TGTGCCACCAGCAAGTCGGGACTAGCCCGGGGTGAGCAGTTCTTC.

DNA of the CDR3: TGTGCCAGCAGCCCCCAGAGTGGGGAGACGGATTATGAAAAACTGTTTTTT. It is translated as CASSPQSGETDYEKLFF. V and J are TRBV7-6 and TRBJ1-4; D is uncertain. CDR1 SGHVS and CDR2 FNYEAQ come from the germline V gene. Trimming took 5 bases from V and 6 from J, leaving 22 bases between them. This CDR3 has 17 amino acids.

As DNA, the CDR3 is TGTGCCAGCAGTCCCCTTGCCTCTGGAAACACCATATATTTT. Its protein is CASSPLASGNTIYF. This rearrangement joins TRBV6-5 to TRBJ1-3; D gene ambiguous. V was cut by 5 bases and J by 0 bases, with 8 bases left in between. Germline-derived CDR1 and CDR2 are MNHEY and SVGAGI. The CDR3 is 14 residues long.

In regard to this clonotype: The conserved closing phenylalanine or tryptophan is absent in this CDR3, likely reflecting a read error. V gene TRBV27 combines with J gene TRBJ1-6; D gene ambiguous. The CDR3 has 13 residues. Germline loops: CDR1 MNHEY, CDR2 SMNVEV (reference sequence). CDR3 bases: TGTGCGAGTTGTCTCTCCTATAATTCACCCCTCCACATT. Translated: CASCLSYNSPLHI.

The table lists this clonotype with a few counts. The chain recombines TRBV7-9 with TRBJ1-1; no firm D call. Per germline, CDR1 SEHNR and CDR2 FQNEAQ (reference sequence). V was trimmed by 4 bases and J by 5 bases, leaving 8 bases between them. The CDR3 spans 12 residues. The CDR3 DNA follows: TGTGCCAGCAGCTCGTCGGAGACTGAAGCTTTCTTT. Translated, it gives CASSSSETEAFF. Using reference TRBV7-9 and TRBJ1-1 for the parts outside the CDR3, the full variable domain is DTGVSQNPRHKITKRGQNVTFRCDPISEHNRLYWYRQTLGQGPEFLTYFQNEAQLEKSRLLSDRFSAERPKGSFSTLEIQRTEQGDSAMYLCASSSSETEAFFGQGTRLTVV.

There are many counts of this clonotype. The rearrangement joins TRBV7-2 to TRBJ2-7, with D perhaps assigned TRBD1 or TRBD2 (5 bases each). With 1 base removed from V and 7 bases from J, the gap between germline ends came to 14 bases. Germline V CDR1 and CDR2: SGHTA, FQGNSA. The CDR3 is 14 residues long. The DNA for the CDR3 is TGTGCCAGCAGCTTAGTAGCCGGGGCTGGGGAGCAGTACTTC. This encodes CASSLVAGAGEQYF.

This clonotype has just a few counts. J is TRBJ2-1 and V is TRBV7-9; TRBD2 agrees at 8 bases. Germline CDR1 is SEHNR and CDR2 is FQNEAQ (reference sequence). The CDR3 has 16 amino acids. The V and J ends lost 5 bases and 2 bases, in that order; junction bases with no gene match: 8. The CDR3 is CASSRGTGLAYNEQFF. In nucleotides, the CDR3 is TGTGCCAGCAGCCGGGGGACGGGACTAGCCTACAATGAGCAGTTCTTC.

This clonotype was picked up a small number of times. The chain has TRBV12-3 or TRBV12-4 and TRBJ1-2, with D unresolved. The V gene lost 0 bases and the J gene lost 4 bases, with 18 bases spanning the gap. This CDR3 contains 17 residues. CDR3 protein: CASSLALRRTDRYGYTF. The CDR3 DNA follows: TGTGCCAGCAGTTTAGCGCTCCGACGGACTGATCGCTATGGCTACACCTTC.

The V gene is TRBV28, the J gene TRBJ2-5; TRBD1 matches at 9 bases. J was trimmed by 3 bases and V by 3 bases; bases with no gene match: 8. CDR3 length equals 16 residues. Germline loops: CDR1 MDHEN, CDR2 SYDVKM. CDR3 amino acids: CASSFRTGERKETQYF. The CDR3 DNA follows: TGTGCCAGCAGTTTCCGGACAGGGGAACGGAAAGAGACCCAGTACTTC. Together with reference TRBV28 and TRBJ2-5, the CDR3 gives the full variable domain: DVKVTQSSRYLVKRTGEKVFLECVQDMDHENMFWYRQDPGLGLRLIYFSYDVKMKEKGDIPEGYSVSREKKERFSLILESASTNQTSMYLCASSFRTGERKETQYFGPGTRLLVL.

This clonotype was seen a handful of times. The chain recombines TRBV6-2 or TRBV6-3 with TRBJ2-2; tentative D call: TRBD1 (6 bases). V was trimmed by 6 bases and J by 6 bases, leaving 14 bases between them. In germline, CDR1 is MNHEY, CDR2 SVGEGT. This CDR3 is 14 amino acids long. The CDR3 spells CASRDSVPPGELFF. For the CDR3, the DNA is TGTGCCAGCAGGGACAGCGTCCCGCCCGGGGAGCTGTTTTTT.